This TCR beta chain was obtained from a study of OX40 agonist ivuxolimab in advanced cancers. Generated by immunoSEQ multiplex PCR, the TCRdb table keeps only in-frame clones and is missing some. The table includes under 90,000 clones, around 85% detected once. Per the germline V gene, CDR1 is MGHDK and CDR2 is SYGVNS. V lost 1 base and J 6 bases, leaving 13 bases between the germline ends. The CDR3 is 14 amino acids. The V and J genes are TRBV25-1 and TRBJ2-7; D may match TRBD1 or TRBD2 (5 bases each). Sample: CD4+ or CD8+ T cells sorted from blood, taken in a trial of the OX40 agonist ivuxolimab. This sequence was found in an adult with an advanced solid tumor such as melanoma, head and neck, liver or kidney cancer. CDR3 protein: CASSEFGDPLEQYF. Written as DNA, the CDR3 is TGTGCCAGCAGTGAATTTGGGGACCCCCTCGAGCAGTACTTC.